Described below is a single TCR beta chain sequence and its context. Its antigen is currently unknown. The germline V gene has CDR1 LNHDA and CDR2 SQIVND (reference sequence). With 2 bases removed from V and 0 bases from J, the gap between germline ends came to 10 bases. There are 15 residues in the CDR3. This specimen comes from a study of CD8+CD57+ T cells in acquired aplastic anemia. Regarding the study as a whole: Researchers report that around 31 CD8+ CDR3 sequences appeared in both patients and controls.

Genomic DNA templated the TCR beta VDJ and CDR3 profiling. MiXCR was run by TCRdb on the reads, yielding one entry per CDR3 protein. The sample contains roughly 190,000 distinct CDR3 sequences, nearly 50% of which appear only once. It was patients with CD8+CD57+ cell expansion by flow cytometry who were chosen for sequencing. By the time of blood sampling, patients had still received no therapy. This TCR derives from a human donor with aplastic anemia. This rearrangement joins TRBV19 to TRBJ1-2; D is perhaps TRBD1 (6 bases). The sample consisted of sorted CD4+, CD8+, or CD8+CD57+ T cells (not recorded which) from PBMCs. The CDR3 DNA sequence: TGTGCCAGTAGTATATGGGGGGCCACTAACTATGGCTACACCTTC. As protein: CASSIWGATNYGYTF. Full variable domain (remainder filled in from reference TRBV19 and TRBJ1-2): DGGITQSPKYLFRKEGQNVTLSCEQNLNHDAMYWYRQDPGQGLRLIYYSQIVNDFQKGDIAEGYSVSREKKESFPLTVTSAQKNPTAFYLCASSIWGATNYGYTFGSGTRLTVV.